This is a list of T cell receptor beta chains from one sample in a study of ipilimumab plus nivolumab after autologous stem cell transplantation. TCRdb's copy holds only in-frame clones and misses some; the assay was immunoSEQ multiplex PCR. The profile shows about 12,000 clones, 65% to 75% of them singletons. This specimen consisted of PBMCs, obtained in a trial of ipilimumab plus nivolumab as post-transplant consolidation. The receptors shown here come from a male donor with multiple myeloma. Both conserved end residues are trimmed from each CDR3.

J gene: TRBJ1-1; V gene: TRBV5-1; CDR3 protein: ASRAMNTEAF
J gene: TRBJ2-7; V gene: TRBV29-1; CDR3 protein: SVDDPGGVYEQY
J gene: TRBJ2-1; V gene: TRBV19; CDR3 protein: ASSIDLYTGQYNEQF
J gene: TRBJ2-1; V gene: TRBV7-2; CDR3 protein: ASSLLGGQGHYNEQF
J gene: TRBJ1-5; V gene: TRBV19; CDR3 protein: ASTGKVLGNQPQH
J gene: TRBJ1-6; V gene: TRBV6-4; CDR3 protein: ASRGQGHNSPLH
J gene: TRBJ1-1; V gene: TRBV5-6; CDR3 protein: ASSLVPVGNTEAF
J gene: NA; V gene: TRBV27; CDR3 protein: ATREGPYEQY
J gene: TRBJ2-7; V gene: TRBV5-6; CDR3 protein: ASHPSGGSPYEQY
J gene: TRBJ2-2; V gene: TRBV5-6; CDR3 protein: ASSFPGLAGTGELF
J gene: TRBJ2-1; V gene: TRBV7-2; CDR3 protein: ASSPSAGRPYNEQF
J gene: TRBJ2-3; V gene: TRBV11-3; CDR3 protein: ASSRLAGGPDTQY
J gene: TRBJ2-1; V gene: TRBV5-1; CDR3 protein: ASSLEETRKNEQF
J gene: TRBJ1-4; V gene: TRBV25-1; CDR3 protein: ASSDPGPRDEKLF
J gene: TRBJ1-4; V gene: TRBV29-1; CDR3 protein: SVNPTGVGEKLF
J gene: TRBJ1-6; V gene: TRBV7-9; CDR3 protein: ASSQGQVNSPLH
J gene: TRBJ2-7; V gene: TRBV14; CDR3 protein: ASSDRGIYEQY
J gene: TRBJ2-3; V gene: TRBV7-2; CDR3 protein: ASSLGRGWADTQY
J gene: TRBJ2-3; V gene: TRBV2; CDR3 protein: ASRRGQSTDTQY
J gene: TRBJ2-5; V gene: TRBV18; CDR3 protein: ASSPPLRAGETQY
J gene: TRBJ2-5; V gene: TRBV13; CDR3 protein: ASSLTNQETQY
J gene: TRBJ2-3; V gene: TRBV7-2; CDR3 protein: ASSRTPTSTDTQY
J gene: TRBJ1-2; V gene: TRBV11-2; CDR3 protein: ASSPRDRVGYT
J gene: TRBJ2-1; V gene: TRBV12-5; CDR3 protein: ASGPPTGILEQF
J gene: TRBJ1-1; V gene: TRBV11-1; CDR3 protein: ASSFFSGQGDTEAF
J gene: TRBJ1-3; V gene: TRBV5-1; CDR3 protein: ASSYNIRDLRNTIY
J gene: TRBJ1-1; V gene: TRBV6-1; CDR3 protein: ASRGSYTGAF